These 27 T cell receptor beta chains were all obtained from the same sample, sequenced in a study of cytotoxic CD8 clonotypes in ibrutinib-treated CLL. TCRdb's table, derived via immunoSEQ multiplex PCR, lists solely in-frame clones and lacks some. The table lists about 140,000 clones, under 95% of them singletons, with about 10% in the top ten. Sequences were derived from PBMCs, sampled after 12 months of ibrutinib treatment. These receptors all come from a human donor with chronic lymphocytic leukemia.

This clone was seen only once. The chain links TRBV19 to TRBJ2-3; TRBD2 might be the D (5 bases). CDR3 length: 17 amino acids. Between the trimmed V and J ends, which lost 0 bases and 7 bases, there was a span of 20 bases. Germline CDR1 is LNHDA and CDR2 is SQIVND (reference sequence). CDR3 coding DNA: TGTGCCAGTAGTATAGATCTAGGTCCATTGAGGGCCTATACGCAGTATTTT. It specifies CASSIDLGPLRAYTQYF.

A note on this clone: At the DNA level, this CDR3 is encoded by other sequences in the same sample as well. This chain uses TRBV27 with TRBJ2-3; D not certain. This CDR3 has 13 residues. The germline gives CDR1 MNHEY, CDR2 SMNVEV (reference sequence). Trimming stripped 0 bases from V and 4 bases from J, with 5 bases between. The CDR3 is CASSLSRPDTQYF. The CDR3 DNA reads TGTGCCAGCAGTTTATCGCGACCAGATACGCAGTATTTT.

The chain carries TRBV6-1 and TRBJ2-7, with D tentatively TRBD2 (5 bases). The germline CDR1 and CDR2 sequences are MNHNS and SASEGT. V was pared by 6 bases and J by 2 bases, with 14 bases between. This CDR3 is built from 14 residues. This chain's CDR3 is CASRSLNGAYEQYF. CDR3 bases: TGTGCCAGCAGGTCCTTAAACGGGGCCTACGAGCAGTACTTC.

This rearrangement joins TRBV18 to TRBJ2-7, with 12 positions matching TRBD2. The CDR3 has 15 residues. In germline, CDR1 is KGHSH, CDR2 LQKENI. V lost 6 bases and J lost 3; bases outside the gene matches: 6. The CDR3 here is CASSQGLAGHYEQYF. CDR3 DNA sequence: TGTGCCAGCTCCCAAGGACTAGCGGGACACTACGAGCAGTACTTC. The variable domain in full, completed from reference TRBV18 and TRBJ2-7, reads NAGVMQNPRHLVRRRGQEARLRCSPMKGHSHVYWYRQLPEEGLKFMVYLQKENIIDESGMPKERFSAEFPKEGPSILRIQQVVRGDSAAYFCASSQGLAGHYEQYFGPGTRLTVT.

V usage is TRBV15 and J usage is TRBJ2-7; a possible D gene is TRBD1 (6 bases). The V end was cut by 0 bases, the J end by 9 bases, with 12 bases between. Germline V gives CDR1 LNHNV, CDR2 YYDKDF (reference sequence). The CDR3 is 13 residues long. In nucleotides, the CDR3 is TGTGCCACCAGCAGAGACAGGGGTAGTGGGCAGTACTTC. Its translation: CATSRDRGSGQYF.

This chain joins TRBV10-3 and TRBJ2-7; 8 bases agree with TRBD2. Germline loops: CDR1 ENHRY, CDR2 SYGVKD. The CDR3 sequence is 14 residues long. The V gene end was trimmed by 7 bases and the J gene end by 3 bases; junction bases not matched to a gene: 8. As DNA, the CDR3 is TGTGCCATCAAGGGGGGACTAGAGTTCTACGAGCAGTACTTC. Translation: CAIKGGLEFYEQYF.

The genes are TRBV5-8 and TRBJ2-7; unclear D gene. Germline CDR1 and CDR2: SGHTS and YDEGEE. V was cut by 4 bases and J by 2 bases, with 7 bases left in between. This CDR3 is built from 12 residues. The CDR3 DNA sequence: TGTGCCAGCAGCGTGGGCGCCTACGAGCAGTACTTC. Amino acids: CASSVGAYEQYF.

The chain combines TRBV5-1 with TRBJ2-1, with 8 positions matching TRBD2. The CDR3 contains 16 residues. Germline trimming cut 2 bases from V and 8 bases from J; bases unmatched to any gene: 12. Germline-derived CDR1 and CDR2 are SGHRS and YFSETQ. CDR3 bases: TGCGCCAGCAGCTTATCGGGACTAGGAGGGATCGATGAGCAGTTCTTC. Its protein product is CASSLSGLGGIDEQFF.

The sample holds one count of this clone. J is TRBJ2-2 and V is TRBV10-3, with D possibly matching TRBD2 (6 bases). This CDR3 has 15 amino acids. CDR1 is ENHRY, CDR2 SYGVKD, per germline. Trimming removed 2 bases from V and 3 bases from J, with 10 bases in between. This chain's CDR3 is CAISEGRDHTGELFF. The CDR3 region has the DNA TGTGCCATCAGTGAGGGGCGGGACCACACCGGGGAGCTGTTTTTT.

This clone was detected a few times. The chain uses TRBV2 and TRBJ2-4, with 8 bases identical to TRBD1. This CDR3 contains 14 residues. The V and J ends lost 5 bases and 9 bases, in that order; junction bases with no gene match: 9. Germline-derived CDR1 and CDR2 are SNHLY and FYNNEI. CDR3 protein: CASSLLDRAPIQYF. CDR3 bases: TGTGCCAGCAGTCTACTGGACAGGGCCCCCATTCAGTACTTC. Variable domain in full (rest from reference TRBV2 and TRBJ2-4): EPEVTQTPSHQVTQMGQEVILRCVPISNHLYFYWYRQILGQKVEFLVSFYNNEISEKSEIFDDQFSVERPDGSNFTLKIRSTKLEDSAMYFCASSLLDRAPIQYFGAGTRLSVL.

The chain is built from TRBV28 and TRBJ2-7; D possibly corresponds to TRBD1 (6 bases). CDR3 size: 13 residues. Germline CDR1 is MDHEN and CDR2 is SYDVKM. Between the trimmed V and J ends, which lost 3 bases and 3 bases, there was a span of 9 bases. CDR3 sequence (DNA): TGTGCCAGCAGTTTGAGGACAGTCTACGAGCAGTACTTC. This translates into CASSLRTVYEQYF.

The rearrangement joins TRBV28 to TRBJ2-7; TRBD1 agrees at 9 bases. This CDR3 has 15 residues. The V gene's germline CDR1 is MDHEN and CDR2 SYDVKM. V was clipped by 5 bases and J by 3 bases; unmatched bases: 8. The CDR3 nucleotides are TGTGCCAGCAGTCCAACCGGGACAGGGCACTACGAGCAGTACTTC. This sequence encodes CASSPTGTGHYEQYF.

The chain recombines TRBV28 with TRBJ1-2, with 8 bases matching TRBD1. V gave up 3 bases and J gave up 4 bases; unmatched junction bases: 4. Germline assignment: CDR1 MDHEN and CDR2 SYDVKM. This CDR3 is 14 amino acids long. The CDR3 region is CASSFRGQGYGYTF. The CDR3 region has the DNA TGTGCCAGCAGTTTCAGGGGGCAGGGCTATGGCTACACCTTC.

The chain couples TRBV9 to TRBJ2-7, with D perhaps TRBD2 (5 bases). CDR3 size: 17 residues. The ends were cut back, 0 bases at V and 3 bases at J, with 19 bases in the middle. Per the germline V gene, CDR1 is SGDLS and CDR2 is YYNGEE. CDR3 region: CASSVGHTRAGNYEQYF. The CDR3 DNA reads as TGTGCCAGCAGCGTAGGCCATACGAGGGCCGGAAACTACGAGCAGTACTTC.

J is TRBJ2-1 and V is TRBV5-1, with TRBD2 matching over 13 bases. Germline-derived CDR1 and CDR2 are SGHRS and YFSETQ. Losses at the gene ends were 6 bases for V and 9 bases for J; bases not matched to a gene: 3. The CDR3 totals 13 residues. DNA for the CDR3: TGCGCCAGCATGGGACTAGCGGGGACTGAGCAGTTCTTC. Residues: CASMGLAGTEQFF.

This chain joins TRBV7-9 and TRBJ2-3; D perhaps matches TRBD1 (6 bases). CDR1 is SEHNR, CDR2 FQNEAQ, per germline (reference sequence). The CDR3 has 15 amino acids. V lost 2 bases and J lost 3, with 12 bases in between. This CDR3 is CASSLRDITTDTQYF. The CDR3 coding sequence is TGTGCCAGCAGCTTACGGGACATTACAACAGATACGCAGTATTTT.

The gene calls are TRBV7-3 and TRBJ2-7; D is undetermined. In germline, CDR1 is SGHTA, CDR2 FQGTGA. Trimming cost V 3 bases and J 3 bases, with 9 bases left between them. This CDR3 has 13 residues. The chain's CDR3 is CASSFIPGYEQYF. The CDR3 DNA reads as TGTGCCAGCAGCTTCATTCCCGGCTACGAGCAGTACTTC.

This chain connects TRBV6-6 to TRBJ1-5, with D unresolved. Trimming cost V 3 bases and J 2 bases, with 14 bases left between them. Germline V gene lookup returns CDR1 MNHNY and CDR2 SVGAGI (reference sequence). The CDR3 runs to 16 residues. The CDR3 region is CASSYVKQRGNQPQHF. CDR3 bases: TGTGCCAGCAGTTATGTCAAACAGAGGGGCAATCAGCCCCAGCATTTT.

The V gene is TRBV28, the J gene TRBJ2-7, with 7 bases matching TRBD1. V dropped 5 bases and J dropped 6; count of bases not matched to a gene: 10. Germline V gene sequence: CDR1 MDHEN, CDR2 SYDVKM. This CDR3 comprises 14 residues. The CDR3 loop is CASSTPGQLFEQYF. The CDR3 nucleotides read TGTGCCAGCAGTACCCCGGGACAGCTTTTCGAGCAGTACTTC.

The chain has TRBV6-1 and TRBJ2-7, with D possibly TRBD2 on 5 matching bases. Between the trimmed V and J ends, which lost 10 bases and 4 bases, there was a span of 17 bases. Germline V gene lookup returns CDR1 MNHNS and CDR2 SASEGT. CDR3 length: 13 amino acids. The CDR3 loop reads CATEGGNRYEQYF. As DNA, the CDR3 is TGTGCCACCGAGGGCGGCAATCGGTACGAGCAGTACTTC.

J is TRBJ2-5 and V is TRBV30; no clear D. The CDR3 length is 13 residues. V lost 2 bases and J 2 bases, leaving 9 bases between the germline ends. Germline CDR1 reads GTSNPN; CDR2 reads SVGIG (reference sequence). The CDR3 nucleotides are TGTGCCTGGAGTAGATGGGTACAAGAGACCCAGTACTTC. Protein product: CAWSRWVQETQYF.

The J gene is TRBJ1-5, the V gene TRBV10-1; tentative D call: TRBD1 (5 bases). V was trimmed by 0 bases and J by 7 bases, leaving 16 bases between them. CDR1 and CDR2 (germline): WNHNN, SYGVQD (reference sequence). The CDR3 runs to 16 residues. The CDR3 protein is CASSESWGTVEQPQHF. For the CDR3, the DNA is TGCGCCAGCAGTGAGTCCTGGGGGACGGTGGAGCAGCCCCAGCATTTT.

The V and J genes are TRBV29-1 and TRBJ2-5; TRBD2 agrees at 7 bases. Per germline, CDR1 SQVTM and CDR2 ANQGSEA. This CDR3 spans 12 amino acids. J gave up 5 bases and V 6 bases, and 6 bases lay outside the gene matches. CDR3 in amino acids: CSVSLGGETQYF. Written as DNA, the CDR3 is TGCAGCGTCTCCCTGGGGGGGGAGACCCAGTACTTC.

The V call is TRBV5-1, the J call TRBJ2-1, with 7 bases identical to TRBD2. The CDR3 totals 17 residues. V shed 4 bases and J 4 bases; nucleotides not matched to a gene: 14. Germline V gives CDR1 SGHRS, CDR2 YFSETQ. DNA of the CDR3: TGCGCCAGCAGCATTTCACTGGCCCCAGCGGGGTACAATGAGCAGTTCTTC. This translates into CASSISLAPAGYNEQFF.

V gene TRBV11-3 combines with J gene TRBJ2-2, with 7 bases fitting TRBD1. This CDR3 contains 16 residues. Germline assignment: CDR1 SGHNT and CDR2 YENEEA. V lost 4 bases, J lost 3 bases, and 8 bases stayed unmatched. The CDR3 loop reads CASSSAGTVYTGELFF. In DNA form, the CDR3 reads TGTGCCAGCAGCTCTGCCGGGACAGTCTACACCGGGGAGCTGTTTTTT.

This chain links TRBV7-9 with TRBJ2-1, with 8 bases matching TRBD1. J was trimmed by 5 bases and V by 5 bases; bases with no gene match: 5. CDR3 length: 14 amino acids. Per germline, CDR1 SEHNR and CDR2 FQNEAQ (reference sequence). The CDR3 loop reads CASSGRDRHNEQFF. The CDR3 DNA reads as TGTGCCAGCAGCGGACGGGACAGGCACAATGAGCAGTTCTTC.

The rearrangement joins TRBV5-1 to TRBJ2-7; tentative D call: TRBD2 (5 bases). This CDR3 has 15 residues. Germline V gene sequence: CDR1 SGHRS, CDR2 YFSETQ. V shed 0 bases and J shed 4 bases, with 14 bases lying between them. The CDR3 reads CASSLVDAGEYEQYF. CDR3 nucleotide sequence: TGCGCCAGCAGCTTGGTGGATGCGGGTGAGTACGAGCAGTACTTC.